This paragraph covers one TCR beta chain sequence. Its specificity is not known. These data come from a study of T-cell reconstitution after alpha-beta-depleted transplantation in children. Study results and limitations: Expanded graft clones numbering several hundred reportedly gave rise to alpha-beta T cells about two months after transplant. A year post-transplant, T-cell counts and diversity derived mostly from newly produced T cells. TCRbeta diversity was high at day 60 in some patients (a result of surviving recipient T cells and thymic progenitors).

Unique molecular identifiers were incorporated into the prepared TCRbeta library. TCRdb re-analysed the PCR reads in MiXCR, keeping a single row per CDR3 protein. The table includes approximately 300,000 distinct CDR3 sequences, about 7.3% detected once. Germline assignment: CDR1 LNHNV and CDR2 YYDKDF (reference sequence). Trimming removed 8 bases from V and 0 bases from J, with 13 bases in between. This CDR3 region has 15 residues. This chain joins TRBV15 and TRBJ2-2; TRBD2 might be the D (6 bases). The sequence came from a female patient aged 2 to 10 who had a stem cell transplant for Fanconi anemia, so the T cells may come from the graft donor. Sequenced material: peripheral blood, taken 360 days after TCRalphabeta/CD19-depleted stem cell transplant. This chain's CDR3 is CATHGRDPNTGELFF. The CDR3 bases are TGTGCCACCCACGGGCGGGACCCGAACACCGGGGAGCTGTTTTTT.